These T cell receptor beta chains were read from a single sample in a study of CD8 T cells in Susac syndrome. TCRdb processed the immunoSEQ multiplex PCR reads anew with MiXCR; each CDR3 protein has one entry. The sample consists of approximately 200,000 distinct CDR3 sequences, around 95% of them appearing once. Sequencing was performed on CD4+ T cells from PBMCs. Receptors originate from a human donor with multiple sclerosis. Each CDR3 is given with its conserved first and last residue. The D gene is left open where the match is weak. Not every row has a clone size; where given, it reads once, few, many or a size class.

v_call	clone_size	j_call	d_call	cdr3_aa	cdr3_nt
TRBV20-1	.	TRBJ2-3	TRBD2	CSATSSTSGGVDTQYF	TGCAGTGCGACCTCCTCTACTAGCGGGGGCGTAGATACGCAGTATTTT
TRBV20-1	.	TRBJ2-7	.	CSASGRANPYEQYF	TGCAGTGCCAGCGGGCGAGCCAACCCCTACGAGCAGTACTTC
TRBV29-1	once	TRBJ2-3	.	CSVRSGEGDTQYF	TGCAGCGTCCGATCAGGTGAAGGAGATACGCAGTATTTT
TRBV3-1	.	TRBJ1-5	.	CASSQWADNQPQHF	TGTGCCAGCAGCCAATGGGCAGACAATCAGCCCCAGCATTTT
TRBV11-3	few	TRBJ2-5	.	CASSLGAETQYF	TGTGCCAGCAGCTTAGGTGCGGAGACCCAGTACTTC
TRBV27	.	TRBJ2-5	TRBD1	CASRIQGQGGWETQYF	TGTGCCAGCAGAATACAGGGACAGGGGGGTTGGGAGACCCAGTACTTC
TRBV29-1	.	TRBJ1-4	.	CSARFEKLFF	TGCAGCGCTCGTTTCGAAAAACTGTTTTTT
TRBV12-3/TRBV12-4	.	TRBJ1-1	.	CASSLPGRTEAFF	TGTGCCAGCAGTTTACCCGGACGGACTGAAGCTTTCTTT
TRBV29-1	once	TRBJ2-2	TRBD1	CSASTGTNTGELFF	TGCAGCGCTTCGACAGGGACGAACACCGGGGAGCTGTTTTTT
TRBV18	.	TRBJ2-1	TRBD1	CASSPGRGLEQFF	TGTGCCAGCTCACCAGGCAGGGGGCTTGAGCAGTTCTTC
TRBV28	.	TRBJ2-5	.	CASSPSWETQYF	TGTGCCAGCAGTCCGAGTTGGGAGACCCAGTACTTC
TRBV6-4	few	TRBJ1-6	TRBD1	CASSVRQGNSPLHF	TGTGCCAGCAGTGTCAGACAGGGAAATTCACCCCTCCACTTT
TRBV5-1	.	TRBJ2-5	.	CASSTGTYETQYF	TGCGCCAGCAGCACGGGGACGTACGAGACCCAGTACTTC
TRBV30	.	TRBJ2-1	.	CAWNRQVGFF	TGTGCCTGGAATCGACAGGTCGGGTTCTTC
TRBV4-2	.	TRBJ2-2	TRBD2	CASSQATSSTGELFF	TGTGCCAGCAGCCAAGCGACTAGCAGCACCGGGGAGCTGTTTTTT
TRBV7-9	.	TRBJ1-4	TRBD1	CASSSDRGATNEKLFF	TGTGCCAGCAGCTCGGACAGGGGTGCAACTAATGAAAAACTGTTTTTT
TRBV9	.	TRBJ1-2	.	CASSVGGPTNYGYTF	TGTGCCAGCAGCGTAGGGGGGCCTACTAACTATGGCTACACCTTC
TRBV29-1	.	TRBJ2-2	.	CSVAHARVNTGELFF	TGCAGCGTTGCCCATGCAAGGGTGAACACCGGGGAGCTGTTTTTT
TRBV20-1	.	TRBJ2-3	TRBD2	CSARDPSGEPDTQYF	TGCAGTGCTAGAGACCCTAGCGGGGAACCAGATACGCAGTATTTT
TRBV20-1	.	TRBJ2-6	.	CSARDRGFGANVLTF	TGCAGTGCTAGAGACAGGGGATTCGGGGCCAACGTCCTGACTTTC
TRBV7-2	.	TRBJ1-6	TRBD1	CASSNRGHNSPLHF	TGTGCCAGCAGCAACAGGGGACATAATTCACCCCTCCACTTT
TRBV12-3/TRBV12-4	.	TRBJ2-7	.	CASRTARGGEQYF	TGTGCCAGCAGAACGGCCAGGGGAGGCGAGCAGTACTTC
TRBV29-1	.	TRBJ1-2	.	CSVAEIGYGYTF	TGCAGCGTCGCAGAGATTGGGTATGGCTACACCTTC
TRBV7-3	.	TRBJ2-3	TRBD2	CASSEGTSADTQYF	TGTGCCAGCAGTGAAGGGACTAGCGCAGATACGCAGTATTTT
TRBV9	few	TRBJ1-1	.	CASSVDLNTEAFF	TGTGCCAGCAGTGTCGATTTGAACACTGAAGCTTTCTTT
TRBV2	few	TRBJ2-1	.	CASSRGGNEQFF	TGTGCCAGCAGCAGGGGTGGCAATGAGCAGTTCTTC
TRBV12-3/TRBV12-4	once	TRBJ2-4	TRBD1	CASSRDRVPVIQYF	TGTGCCAGCAGCCGGGACAGGGTCCCCGTCATTCAGTACTTC
TRBV27	once	TRBJ2-1	.	CASSRTVNEQFF	TGTGCCAGCAGTCGGACAGTCAATGAGCAGTTCTTC
TRBV30	.	TRBJ1-3	.	CAWSRATPIYF	TGTGCCTGGAGTAGGGCTACCCCCATATATTTT
TRBV6-1	.	TRBJ1-1	TRBD1	CASSPRGDRGNTEAFF	TGTGCCAGCAGTCCCCGAGGGGACAGGGGAAACACTGAAGCTTTCTTT
TRBV5-4	once	TRBJ2-1	TRBD2	CASSFRSGGYNEQFF	TGTGCCAGCAGCTTTAGGAGCGGGGGGTACAATGAGCAGTTCTTC
TRBV12-3/TRBV12-4	.	TRBJ1-2	TRBD1	CASSRTGAYGYTF	TGTGCCAGCAGCCGGACAGGGGCCTATGGCTACACCTTC
TRBV7-2	.	TRBJ2-5	.	CASSLAVGIQETQYF	TGTGCCAGCAGCTTAGCGGTTGGGATTCAAGAGACCCAGTACTTC
TRBV3-1	once	TRBJ2-5	.	CASSLRQTQYF	TGTGCCAGCAGCCTCCGCCAGACCCAGTACTTC
TRBV2	once	TRBJ1-2	.	CASSPEGRADYGYTF	TGTGCCAGCAGTCCTGAGGGCAGGGCCGACTATGGCTACACCTTC
TRBV29-1	.	TRBJ1-1	.	CSVPPPAGNTEAFF	TGCAGCGTTCCTCCTCCGGCGGGGAACACTGAAGCTTTCTTT
TRBV12-5	.	TRBJ2-3	.	CASGQGGATDTQYF	TGTGCTAGTGGCCAAGGGGGGGCAACAGATACGCAGTATTTT
TRBV3-1	.	TRBJ2-7	.	CASSQGGTSSYEQYF	TGTGCCAGCAGCCAAGGGGGCACTAGCTCCTACGAGCAGTACTTC
TRBV6-5	.	TRBJ2-7	.	CASSRDPTYEQYF	TGTGCCAGCAGTCGGGACCCCACCTACGAGCAGTACTTC
TRBV6-5	once	TRBJ2-3	.	CASSIRDGDTQYF	TGTGCCAGCAGTATTCGGGACGGAGATACGCAGTATTTT
TRBV5-4	once	TRBJ1-2	.	CASSSLPLDGYTF	TGTGCCAGCAGCTCACTCCCGCTGGATGGCTACACCTTC
TRBV7-9	.	TRBJ1-6	.	CASSFAGSDNSPLHF	TGTGCCAGCAGCTTTGCAGGGTCGGATAATTCACCCCTCCACTTT
TRBV6-5	.	TRBJ1-2	.	CASSYAQGSYGYTF	TGTGCCAGCAGTTACGCTCAGGGGTCCTATGGCTACACCTTC
TRBV30	once	TRBJ1-3	.	CAWSRGPGNTIYF	TGTGCCTGGAGTCGGGGGCCTGGAAACACCATATATTTT
TRBV18	.	TRBJ1-5	.	CASSPRGLRGNQPQHF	TGTGCCAGCTCACCAAGAGGGCTCAGGGGCAATCAGCCCCAGCATTTT
TRBV7-2	.	TRBJ2-2	TRBD2	CASSRTGTSTGELFF	TGTGCCAGCAGCCGCACCGGGACTAGCACCGGGGAGCTGTTTTTT
TRBV20-1	.	TRBJ2-1	.	CSASQAQVVNEQFF	TGCAGTGCTAGCCAGGCACAAGTAGTTAATGAGCAGTTCTTC
TRBV27	.	TRBJ2-5	.	CASSRPGHPQETQYF	TGTGCCAGCAGTAGACCCGGGCATCCACAAGAGACCCAGTACTTC
TRBV3-1	.	TRBJ2-2	.	CASSLTSGLNTGELFF	TGTGCCAGCAGCCTCACCTCGGGACTTAACACCGGGGAGCTGTTTTTT
TRBV3-1	.	TRBJ2-7	.	CASSLVGSEQYF	TGTGCCAGCAGCCTCGTGGGTTCCGAGCAGTACTTC
TRBV27	.	TRBJ1-5	.	CASSFGTRDQPQHF	TGTGCCAGCAGTTTCGGGACGAGGGATCAGCCCCAGCATTTT
TRBV20-1	.	TRBJ1-5	TRBD1	CSAGQGEQPQHF	TGCAGTGCCGGACAGGGTGAGCAGCCCCAGCATTTT
TRBV20-1	once	TRBJ1-5	.	CSARTRVDQPQHF	TGCAGTGCTAGAACCAGGGTGGATCAGCCCCAGCATTTT
TRBV30	.	TRBJ2-5	TRBD1	CAWSADRGRETQYF	TGTGCCTGGAGTGCTGACAGGGGTAGAGAGACCCAGTACTTC
TRBV13	.	TRBJ1-5	.	CASSTGTAGQPQHF	TGTGCCAGCAGCACCGGGACCGCGGGTCAGCCCCAGCATTTT
TRBV30	.	TRBJ1-5	TRBD1	CAWKYGTADQPQHF	TGTGCCTGGAAGTACGGGACAGCCGATCAGCCCCAGCATTTT
TRBV24-1	.	TRBJ2-6	.	CATSDLTGWCSANVLTF	TGTGCCACCAGTGATTTAACAGGGTGGTGCTCGGCCAACGTCCTGACTTTC
TRBV5-1	.	TRBJ1-6	TRBD1	CASSGQGSNSPLHF	TGCGCCAGCAGCGGACAGGGGTCTAATTCACCCCTCCACTTT
TRBV3-1	.	TRBJ2-7	.	CASSLRVGLQYF	TGTGCCAGCAGCCTACGGGTAGGGCTGCAGTACTTC